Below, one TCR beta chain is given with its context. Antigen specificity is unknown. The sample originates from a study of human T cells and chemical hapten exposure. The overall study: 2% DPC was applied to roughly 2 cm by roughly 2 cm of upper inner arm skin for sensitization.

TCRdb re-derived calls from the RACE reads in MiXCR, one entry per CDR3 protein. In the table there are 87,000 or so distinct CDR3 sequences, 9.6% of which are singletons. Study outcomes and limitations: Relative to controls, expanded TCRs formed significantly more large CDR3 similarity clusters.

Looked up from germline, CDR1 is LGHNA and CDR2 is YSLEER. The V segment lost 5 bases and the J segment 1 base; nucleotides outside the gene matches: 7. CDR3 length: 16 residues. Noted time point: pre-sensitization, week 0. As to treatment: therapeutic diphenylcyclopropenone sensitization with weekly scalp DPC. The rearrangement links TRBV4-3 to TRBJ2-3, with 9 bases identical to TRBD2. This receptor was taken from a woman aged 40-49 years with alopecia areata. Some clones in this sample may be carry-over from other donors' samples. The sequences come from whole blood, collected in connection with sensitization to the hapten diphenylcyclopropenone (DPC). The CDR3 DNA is TGCGCCAGCAGCTCCGGGACTAGCCCACGCACAGATACGCAGTATTTT. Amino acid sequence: CASSSGTSPRTDTQYF.